The 20 T cell receptor beta chains presented below share a single source sample, sequenced in a study of PD-1 blockade in mismatch repair-deficient tumors. Profiling relied on immunoSEQ multiplex PCR, and the TCRdb table lists in-frame clones only, not all of them. The sample lists some 70,000 clones; around 73% were seen once. Sequencing was performed on peripheral blood, taken 2 weeks after starting pembrolizumab. Receptors were obtained from an adult with mismatch repair-deficient cancer.

The J gene is TRBJ2-6, the V gene TRBV25-1; D uncertain. The CDR3 totals 15 residues. Looked up from germline, CDR1 is MGHDK and CDR2 is SYGVNS. Trimming pared 3 bases from V and 2 bases from J, leaving 8 bases between. CDR3 DNA sequence: TGTGCCAGCAGTGACAGCCGGCCTGGGGCCAACGTCCTGACTTTC. It is translated as CASSDSRPGANVLTF.

The V call is TRBV7-3, the J call TRBJ2-7; the match to TRBD2 covers 9 bases. The CDR3 is made up of 13 amino acids. With 5 bases clipped from V and 5 bases from J, the junction kept 4 bases outside the gene matches. Germline CDR1 and CDR2: SGHTA and FQGTGA. CDR3 loop: CASSPASGNEQYF. DNA for the CDR3: TGTGCCAGCAGCCCAGCTAGCGGGAACGAGCAGTACTTC.

This clone was counted a single time. The chain links TRBV7-2 to TRBJ1-2, with D possibly matching TRBD1 (5 bases). Germline values: CDR1 SGHTA, CDR2 FQGNSA. There are 18 residues in the CDR3. Trimming took 5 bases from V and 4 from J, leaving 26 bases between them. CDR3 DNA sequence: TGTGCCAGCAGCCCTTCCCAGAGCCTAACCGGGACGGCCTATGGCTACACCTTC. Translating it yields CASSPSQSLTGTAYGYTF.

This sequence joins TRBV28 and TRBJ1-1; perhaps TRBD1 as D (6 bases). The CDR3 loop spans 16 amino acids. CDR1 is MDHEN, CDR2 SYDVKM, per germline. V was cut by 5 bases and J by 1 base, with 17 bases left in between. CDR3 DNA sequence: TGTGCCAGCAGTCCTAGGGGGGTTAAGTCGAACACTGAAGCTTTCTTT. This sequence encodes CASSPRGVKSNTEAFF.

V gene TRBV5-1 combines with J gene TRBJ2-7, with 11 bases that match TRBD2. Germline CDR1 and CDR2: SGHRS and YFSETQ. The V gene end was trimmed by 4 bases and the J gene end by 2 bases; junction bases not matched to a gene: 5. This CDR3 contains 15 residues. CDR3: CASSAGTSGTYEQYF. CDR3 in DNA: TGCGCCAGCAGCGCCGGGACTAGCGGAACCTACGAGCAGTACTTC.

The rearrangement joins TRBV1 to TRBJ2-1; the tabulated D call, TRBD2, remains unverified against the DNA. TRBV1 is a recognized pseudogene. The CDR3 is 15 amino acids. CDR3 loop: CTSSQGTSGYNEQFF. As DNA, the CDR3 is TGCACCAGCAGCCAAGGGACTAGCGGTTACAATGAGCAGTTCTTC.

The V call is TRBV25-1, the J call TRBJ1-2, with 10 nucleotides matching TRBD1. The V and J ends lost 4 bases and 7 bases, in that order; junction bases with no gene match: 3. The CDR3 length is 13 residues. Germline CDR1 MGHDK, CDR2 SYGVNS. The CDR3 is CASSGQGAVGYTF. The CDR3 region has the DNA TGTGCCAGCAGTGGACAGGGGGCTGTTGGCTACACCTTC.

This chain joins TRBV2 and TRBJ2-3; D remains ambiguous. The germline V gene encodes CDR1 SNHLY and CDR2 FYNNEI. CDR3 length: 14 amino acids. Deletions cut 3 bases from V and 5 bases from J, with 12 bases between. The CDR3: CASSDRRQRDTQYF. The DNA of the CDR3 is TGTGCCAGCAGTGACCGCCGGCAGCGAGATACGCAGTATTTT.

The J gene is TRBJ2-2, the V gene TRBV27; TRBD2 might be the D (6 bases). With 6 bases removed from V and 6 bases from J, the gap between germline ends came to 8 bases. Germline CDR1 and CDR2: MNHEY and SMNVEV (reference sequence). The length of the CDR3 is 12 residues. This chain's CDR3 is CASRGGAGELFF. CDR3 sequence (DNA): TGTGCCAGCAGGGGGGGTGCCGGGGAGCTGTTTTTT.

The chain uses TRBV7-9 and TRBJ2-5; 9 bases match TRBD2. This CDR3 comprises 15 residues. The germline CDR1 and CDR2 sequences are SEHNR and FQNEAQ (reference sequence). V shed 6 bases and J 3 bases; nucleotides not matched to a gene: 8. In DNA form, the CDR3 reads TGTGCCAGCAGGACAATAGCGGGAGAGAAAGAGACCCAGTACTTC. As protein: CASRTIAGEKETQYF.

This clone was counted between two and nine times. The genes are TRBV5-6 and TRBJ2-1; 9 nucleotides align to TRBD2. J gave up 1 base and V 0 bases, and 5 bases lay outside the gene matches. In germline, CDR1 is SGHDT, CDR2 YYEEEE. The CDR3 spans 17 residues. CDR3 sequence: CASSLGLAERSYNEQFF. The CDR3 nucleotides are TGTGCCAGCAGCTTGGGACTAGCGGAGAGGTCCTACAATGAGCAGTTCTTC.

The rearrangement uses TRBV21-1 and TRBJ2-1; TRBD2 reflects the table's D call only, with no check against the DNA. TRBV21-1 is a pseudogene locus. This CDR3 region has 15 residues. The chain's CDR3 is CASSALAGTYNEQFF. Written as DNA, the CDR3 is TGTGCCAGCAGCGCACTAGCGGGAACCTACAATGAGCAGTTCTTC.

This clone was counted between two and nine times. V is TRBV5-6 and J is TRBJ2-7; D is ambiguous. This CDR3 is built from 11 residues. V lost 0 bases and J 6 bases, leaving 4 bases between the germline ends. Germline lookup yields CDR1 SGHDT and CDR2 YYEEEE. As DNA, the CDR3 is TGTGCCAGCAGCTTGGAGGCCGAGCAGTACTTC. Translating gives CASSLEAEQYF.

This rearrangement joins TRBV27 to TRBJ2-7; 9 bases are a match to TRBD1. Germline V lookup: CDR1 MNHEY, CDR2 SMNVEV (reference sequence). The CDR3 loop spans 15 amino acids. Trimming took 6 bases from V and 6 from J; bases not matched to a gene: 12. This CDR3 reads CASRVELGTGSEQYF. In nucleotides, the CDR3 is TGTGCCAGCAGGGTGGAACTTGGGACAGGGAGCGAGCAGTACTTC.

V usage is TRBV2 and J usage is TRBJ2-7, with 7 bases fitting TRBD2. V dropped 5 bases and J dropped 5; count of bases not matched to a gene: 3. This CDR3 region has 12 residues. CDR1 and CDR2 (germline): SNHLY, FYNNEI. The CDR3 region is CASSLGGDEQYF. The CDR3 nucleotides are TGTGCCAGCAGTTTGGGGGGGGACGAGCAGTACTTC. Variable domain in full (rest from reference TRBV2 and TRBJ2-7): EPEVTQTPSHQVTQMGQEVILRCVPISNHLYFYWYRQILGQKVEFLVSFYNNEISEKSEIFDDQFSVERPDGSNFTLKIRSTKLEDSAMYFCASSLGGDEQYFGPGTRLTVT.

The chain carries TRBV5-1 and TRBJ2-2; 8 nucleotides line up with TRBD1. V gave up 7 bases and J gave up 2 bases; unmatched junction bases: 10. This CDR3 region has 16 residues. From germline, CDR1 is SGHRS and CDR2 YFSETQ. The chain's CDR3 is CASRLGQGPNTGELFF. CDR3 sequence (DNA): TGCGCCAGCCGCCTTGGACAGGGTCCTAACACCGGGGAGCTGTTTTTT.

V and J are TRBV11-2 and TRBJ2-3; TRBD1 matches at 7 bases. The CDR3 is made up of 15 amino acids. CDR1 and CDR2 from the germline V gene are SGHAT and FQNNGV. Trimming removed 5 bases from V and 1 base from J; junction bases left unmatched: 6. CDR3 DNA sequence: TGTGCCAGCAGCGCGACAGGGAAGGGCACAGATACGCAGTATTTT. This translates into CASSATGKGTDTQYF.

The chain carries TRBV6-4 and TRBJ2-3, with D possibly being TRBD1 (6 bases). V lost 6 bases, J lost 0 bases, and 16 bases lay in between. The CDR3 runs to 16 residues. CDR1 is MRHNA and CDR2 is SNTAGT in the germline V gene. CDR3 region: CASSYRASGSTDTQYF. The CDR3 DNA is TGTGCCAGCAGCTACAGGGCCTCGGGAAGCACAGATACGCAGTATTTT.

This clone was detected a few times. The chain recombines TRBV30 with TRBJ1-4; D gene ambiguous. The CDR3 has 13 amino acids. V was pared by 2 bases and J by 5 bases, with 9 bases between. CDR1 and CDR2 (germline): GTSNPN, SVGIG (reference sequence). CDR3 amino acids: CAWSRNSNEKLFF. CDR3 bases: TGTGCCTGGAGTCGGAACAGCAATGAAAAACTGTTTTTT.

This clone has more than one count but fewer than ten. V and J are TRBV14 and TRBJ1-1; TRBD1 agrees at 7 bases. V lost 3 bases to trimming and J lost 0 bases; unmatched junction nucleotides: 16. Germline V gives CDR1 SGHDN, CDR2 FVKESK. CDR3 length: 19 residues. The CDR3 here is CASSQVPFTGQRMNTEAFF. Written as DNA, the CDR3 is TGTGCCAGCAGCCAGGTTCCATTTACGGGACAGCGGATGAACACTGAAGCTTTCTTT.